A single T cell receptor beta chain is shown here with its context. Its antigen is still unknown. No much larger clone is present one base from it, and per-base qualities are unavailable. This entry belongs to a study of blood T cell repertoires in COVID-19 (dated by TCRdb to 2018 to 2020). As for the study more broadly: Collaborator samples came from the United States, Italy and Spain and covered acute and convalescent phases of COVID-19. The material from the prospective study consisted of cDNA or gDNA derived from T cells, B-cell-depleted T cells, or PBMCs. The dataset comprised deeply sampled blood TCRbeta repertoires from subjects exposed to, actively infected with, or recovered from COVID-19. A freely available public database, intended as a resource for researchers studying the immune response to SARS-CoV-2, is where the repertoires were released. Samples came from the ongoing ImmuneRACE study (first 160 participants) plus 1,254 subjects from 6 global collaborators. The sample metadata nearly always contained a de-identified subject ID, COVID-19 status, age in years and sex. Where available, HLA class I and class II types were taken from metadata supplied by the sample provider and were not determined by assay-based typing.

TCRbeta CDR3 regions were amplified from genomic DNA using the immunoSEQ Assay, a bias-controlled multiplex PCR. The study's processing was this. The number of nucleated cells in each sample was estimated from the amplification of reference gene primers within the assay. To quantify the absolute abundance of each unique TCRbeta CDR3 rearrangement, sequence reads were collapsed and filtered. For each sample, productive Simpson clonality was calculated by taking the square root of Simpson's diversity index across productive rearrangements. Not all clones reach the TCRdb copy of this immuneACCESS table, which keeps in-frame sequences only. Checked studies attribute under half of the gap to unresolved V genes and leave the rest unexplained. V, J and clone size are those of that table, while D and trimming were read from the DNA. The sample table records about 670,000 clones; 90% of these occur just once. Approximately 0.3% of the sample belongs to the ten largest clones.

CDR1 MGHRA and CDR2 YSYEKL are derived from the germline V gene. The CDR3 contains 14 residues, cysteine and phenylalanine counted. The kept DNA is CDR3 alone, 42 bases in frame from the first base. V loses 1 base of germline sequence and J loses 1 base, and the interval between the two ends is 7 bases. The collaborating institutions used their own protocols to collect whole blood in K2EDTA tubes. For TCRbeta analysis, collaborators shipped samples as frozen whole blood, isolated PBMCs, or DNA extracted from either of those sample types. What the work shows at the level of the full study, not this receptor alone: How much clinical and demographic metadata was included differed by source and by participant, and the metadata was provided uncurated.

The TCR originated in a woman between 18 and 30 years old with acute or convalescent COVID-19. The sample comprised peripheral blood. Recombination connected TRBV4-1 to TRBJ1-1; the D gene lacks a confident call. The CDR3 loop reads CASSQGYRNTEAFF. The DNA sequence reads TGCGCCAGCAGCCAAGGTTACAGGAACACTGAAGCTTTCTTT.